This is a list of T cell receptor beta chains from one sample in a study of T cell responses to AZD1222 COVID-19 vaccine. The protocol was immunoSEQ multiplex PCR, while the TCRdb copy is restricted to in-frame clones and leaves out a portion. The sample contains some 120,000 clones, 75% to 90% of which appear only once. Sequenced here: peripheral blood, sampled 28 days after the second AZD1222 dose. All receptors derive from an adult who received the AZD1222 COVID-19 vaccine. The CDR3 runs from the conserved cysteine through the conserved F or W. Each record gives: CDR3 protein, CDR3 DNA, clone size, V gene, J gene, D gene. D genes are given only for firm matches. Clone size is given for some rows only: seen once, a few or many times, or a class if the clone is expanded.

CASSGRVSGENTEAFF	TGCGCCAGCAGCGGCAGGGTCTCGGGGGAGAACACTGAAGCTTTCTTT	NA	TRBV5-1	TRBJ1-1	NA
CASRRDSPYEQYF	TGTGCCAGCAGGCGAGACAGTCCCTACGAGCAGTACTTC	NA	TRBV27	TRBJ2-7	NA
CASSQPSYEQYF	TGTGCCAGCAGTCAGCCTTCCTACGAGCAGTACTTC	NA	TRBV2	TRBJ2-7	NA
CASSPVPGQGTNEKLFF	TGCGCCAGCAGCCCCGTCCCGGGACAGGGGACTAATGAAAAACTGTTTTTT	NA	TRBV5-1	TRBJ1-4	TRBD1
CASSLSPRQPQHF	TGTGCCAGCAGCTTATCCCCTCGCCAGCCCCAGCATTTT	once	TRBV7-2	TRBJ1-5	NA
CATSRDMGTIYF	TGTGCCACCAGCAGAGATATGGGCACCATATATTTT	NA	TRBV15	TRBJ1-3	NA
CASSYQGNNEQFF	TGTGCCAGCAGCTATCAGGGCAACAATGAGCAGTTCTTC	NA	TRBV7-2	TRBJ2-1	NA
CASSPRDRGLGTEAFF	TGTGCCAGCAGCCCCCGGGACAGGGGGCTTGGAACTGAAGCTTTCTTT	few	TRBV3-1/TRBV3-2	TRBJ1-1	TRBD1
CASSQVAGGSGNTIYF	TGCGCCAGCAGCCAAGTGGCCGGGGGGTCTGGAAACACCATATATTTT	NA	TRBV4-1	TRBJ1-3	NA
CASSPSGQLQYF	TGTGCCAGCAGTCCCTCCGGGCAGCTACAGTACTTC	NA	TRBV6-2/TRBV6-3	TRBJ2-7	NA
CASSSLAGANTGELFF	TGTGCCAGTAGTTCCCTAGCGGGGGCGAACACCGGGGAGCTGTTTTTT	few	TRBV19	TRBJ2-2	TRBD2
CASSYLRGGSDTQYF	TGTGCCAGCAGTTACTTGCGGGGGGGCTCAGATACGCAGTATTTT	NA	TRBV6-5	TRBJ2-3	TRBD2
CASSVDSSYNEQFF	TGTGCCAGCAGCGTTGACAGTTCCTACAATGAGCAGTTCTTC	NA	TRBV9	TRBJ2-1	NA
CASSYSGGSTDTQYF	TGTGCCAGCAGTTACTCAGGTGGCTCCACAGATACGCAGTATTTT	NA	TRBV6-5	TRBJ2-3	NA
CASSPPGGTEAFF	TGTGCCAGCAGCCCCCCCGGTGGGACTGAAGCTTTCTTT	NA	TRBV7-2	TRBJ1-1	NA
CASSQVPTEPQHF	TGCGCCAGCAGCCAAGTGCCAACCGAGCCCCAGCATTTT	NA	TRBV4-1	TRBJ1-5	NA
CASSLRVDNEQFF	TGTGCCAGCAGCTTAAGGGTGGACAATGAGCAGTTCTTC	NA	TRBV7-3	TRBJ2-1	NA
CASSHLQGRYEQYF	TGCGCCAGCAGCCATTTACAGGGCCGGTACGAGCAGTACTTC	once	TRBV4-3	TRBJ2-7	NA
CASSVGTGQYHSPLHF	TGTGCCAGCAGTGTGGGAACGGGACAGTATCATTCACCCCTCCACTTT	NA	TRBV9	TRBJ1-6	TRBD1
CAWSKQGYQETQYF	TGTGCCTGGAGTAAACAGGGATACCAAGAGACCCAGTACTTC	NA	TRBV30	TRBJ2-5	NA
CASSQSWRKGGKNEKLFF	TGCGCCAGCAGTCAATCGTGGAGAAAAGGGGGTAAGAATGAAAAACTGTTTTTT	NA	TRBV23-1	TRBJ1-4	NA
CASSQDYQNSPLHF	TGTGCCAGCAGCCAAGATTATCAGAATTCACCCCTCCACTTT	NA	TRBV3-1/TRBV3-2	TRBJ1-6	NA
CASSLGDRQTNYGYTF	TGCGCCAGCAGCTTGGGGGACAGGCAAACTAACTATGGCTACACCTTC	NA	TRBV5-1	TRBJ1-2	TRBD1
CASSVWSPRANQPQHF	TGTGCCAGCAGCGTATGGAGCCCAAGGGCCAATCAGCCCCAGCATTTT	NA	TRBV9	TRBJ1-5	NA
CASSQVTGHMNTEAFF	TGCGCCAGCAGCCAGGTAACGGGTCACATGAACACTGAAGCTTTCTTT	NA	TRBV4-1	TRBJ1-1	NA
CASSVSAAYGYTF	TGTGCCAGCAGCGTAAGTGCAGCCTATGGCTACACCTTC	many	TRBV9	TRBJ1-2	NA
CASTPGQGAFGYTF	TGTGCCAGTACACCGGGACAGGGGGCATTTGGCTACACCTTC	NA	TRBV19	TRBJ1-2	TRBD1
CASSPRGEPPAQYF	TGTGCCAGCAGCCCCCGAGGGGAGCCCCCGGCCCAGTACTTC	NA	TRBV3-1/TRBV3-2	TRBJ2-5	NA
CASSHPGLANNYEQYF	TGCGCCAGCAGCCATCCCGGACTAGCGAATAACTACGAGCAGTACTTC	NA	TRBV4-1	TRBJ2-7	TRBD2
CASSFNQDNEQFF	TGTGCCAGCAGCTTCAACCAGGACAATGAGCAGTTCTTC	NA	TRBV12-3/TRBV12-4	TRBJ2-1	NA
CASSLGTGSTDTQYF	TGTGCCAGCAGCTTAGGAACTGGTAGCACAGATACGCAGTATTTT	NA	TRBV7-3	TRBJ2-3	NA
CASSLTSSNTGELFF	TGCGCCAGCAGCTTGACTAGCTCGAACACCGGGGAGCTGTTTTTT	NA	TRBV5-1	TRBJ2-2	NA
CATRDRQNSPLHF	TGTGCCACCCGGGACAGACAGAATTCACCCCTCCACTTT	NA	TRBV10-3	TRBJ1-6	TRBD1
CASSAGQLSKETQYF	TGTGCCAGCAGCGCGGGACAATTGAGCAAAGAGACCCAGTACTTC	NA	TRBV7-2	TRBJ2-5	NA
CASSLGGRFGDEQYF	TGTGCCAGCAGCTTAGGGGGCAGGTTTGGCGACGAGCAGTACTTC	NA	TRBV11-2	TRBJ2-7	NA
CASSLVGGTPRGDTQYF	TGTGCCAGCAGCTTAGTCGGCGGGACACCTAGGGGAGATACGCAGTATTTT	NA	TRBV11-2	TRBJ2-3	NA
CASSQGLAGGKQYF	TGTGCCAGCAGCCAAGGGCTAGCGGGGGGAAAGCAGTACTTC	NA	TRBV3-1/TRBV3-2	TRBJ2-7	TRBD2
CASSVTGNTIYF	TGTGCCAGCAGCGTCACAGGAAACACCATATATTTT	NA	TRBV14	TRBJ1-3	NA
CASSREPQPKNYGYTF	TGTGCCAGCAGCCGCGAACCACAGCCGAAGAACTATGGCTACACCTTC	NA	TRBV3-1/TRBV3-2	TRBJ1-2	NA
CASSRQFSGNEQFF	TGTGCCAGCAGCCGGCAGTTTAGCGGGAATGAGCAGTTCTTC	NA	TRBV11-2	TRBJ2-1	TRBD2
CASTGGYGKAFF	TGTGCCAGCACCGGGGGATATGGGAAAGCTTTCTTT	once	TRBV28	TRBJ1-1	NA
CASSLARGMLGNEQYF	TGCGCCAGCAGCTTGGCCAGAGGGATGCTTGGGAACGAGCAGTACTTC	NA	TRBV5-1	TRBJ2-7	NA
CASQQSLGEQYF	TGTGCCAGCCAACAGTCCCTGGGGGAGCAGTACTTC	NA	TRBV19	TRBJ2-7	NA
CASSRDIPTDTQYF	TGCGCCAGCAGCCGGGACATCCCCACAGATACGCAGTATTTT	NA	TRBV10-1	TRBJ2-3	NA
CASRQGWGRETQYF	TGTGCCAGCAGGCAGGGGTGGGGGCGAGAGACCCAGTACTTC	NA	TRBV27	TRBJ2-5	NA
CASSAGTGINYGYTF	TGTGCCAGCAGCGCCGGGACAGGGATTAACTATGGCTACACCTTC	NA	TRBV6-5	TRBJ1-2	TRBD1
CASSARSTASATYEQYF	TGCGCCAGCAGCGCCAGATCGACAGCGTCGGCAACCTACGAGCAGTACTTC	NA	TRBV5-1	TRBJ2-7	NA
CASSFTDPLNTEAFF	TGTGCCAGCAGCTTCACGGACCCTTTAAACACTGAAGCTTTCTTT	few	TRBV7-2	TRBJ1-1	NA